Presented here are 14 T cell receptor beta chains from one specimen sequenced in a study of identical twins. TCRdb ran MiXCR on the 5' RACE reads and lists one entry per CDR3 protein. The sample lists hundreds of thousands of distinct CDR3 sequences, over 15% seen once, with around 13% in the top ten. These records were also assigned to another study, of T cells expressing NK-cell markers.

The sequenced sample was PBMCs. These receptors all stem from a woman aged 18 to 35 in good health.

This clonotype has a count of ten or more. The genes are TRBV12-3 or TRBV12-4 and TRBJ2-7; D call uncertain. Deletions cut 3 bases from V and 9 bases from J, with 12 bases between. The CDR3 contains 12 residues. CDR3 loop: CASSLDAVAQYF. The CDR3 nucleotides read TGTGCCAGCAGTTTGGATGCAGTCGCGCAGTACTTC.

The CDR3 DNA reads TGTGCCAGCAGCCCCCAGCCAGGGGACACTGAAGCTTTCTTT. This codes for CASSPQPGDTEAFF. The chain carries TRBV7-2 and TRBJ1-1, with D maybe TRBD1 (6 bases). CDR3 size: 14 residues. CDR1 is SGHTA and CDR2 is FQGNSA in the germline V gene. Trimming cost V 5 bases and J 3 bases, with 13 bases left between them.

V is TRBV12-5 and J is TRBJ2-5, with a weak D call TRBD2 (5 bases). The V end lost 2 bases, the J end lost 2 bases, and 15 bases lay between the germline ends. The CDR3 runs to 16 residues. The germline V gene has CDR1 LGHNT and CDR2 FRNRAP. In DNA, the CDR3 is TGTGCTAGTGGTTTGCGCCTAGCAGGAATTCAAGAGACCCAGTACTTC. Translated, it gives CASGLRLAGIQETQYF. Variable domain in full (rest from reference TRBV12-5 and TRBJ2-5): DARVTQTPRHKVTEMGQEVTMRCQPILGHNTVFWYRQTMMQGLELLAYFRNRAPLDDSGMPKDRFSAEMPDATLATLKIQPSEPRDSAVYFCASGLRLAGIQETQYFGPGTRLLVL.

V gene TRBV9 combines with J gene TRBJ1-1, with D tentatively TRBD1 (6 bases). CDR1 and CDR2 from the germline V gene are SGDLS and YYNGEE. Deletions cut 4 bases from V and 3 bases from J, with 13 bases between. The CDR3 extends over 14 amino acids. The CDR3 region has the DNA TGTGCCAGCAGCACGATGGACAGCTACACTGAAGCTTTCTTT. Amino acid sequence: CASSTMDSYTEAFF.

The rearrangement joins TRBV29-1 to TRBJ1-1; D remains unclear. Per germline, CDR1 SQVTM and CDR2 ANQGSEA. CDR3 length equals 14 residues. V dropped 2 bases and J dropped 4 bases, with 14 bases sitting between them. CDR3 nucleotide sequence: TGCAGCGTTGAACGAGGTAAGGGAGGCACTGAAGCTTTCTTT. It codes for CSVERGKGGTEAFF.

The V and J genes are TRBV12-3 or TRBV12-4 and TRBJ2-3, with no clear D. The V gene lost 3 bases and the J gene lost 2 bases, with 9 bases spanning the gap. The length of the CDR3 is 14 residues. The CDR3 reads CASSFQSATDTQYF. In DNA form, the CDR3 reads TGTGCCAGCAGTTTTCAGTCAGCCACAGATACGCAGTATTTT.

The sample holds a few counts of this clonotype. The chain couples TRBV20-1 to TRBJ2-3; D possibly matches TRBD1 or TRBD2 (5 bases each). The CDR3 is made up of 13 amino acids. Trimming removed 4 bases from V and 1 base from J, with 9 bases in between. Looked up from germline, CDR1 is DFQATT and CDR2 is SNEGSKA (reference sequence). CDR3 DNA sequence: TGCAGTGCTAACCGGGACCGCACAGATACGCAGTATTTT. Protein: CSANRDRTDTQYF.

This clonotype appeared a few times. This chain connects TRBV12-3 or TRBV12-4 to TRBJ2-1; a weak D match, TRBD2 (6 bases). V lost 6 bases to trimming and J lost 0 bases, with 15 bases between them. The CDR3 consists of 16 residues. As DNA, the CDR3 is TGTGCCAGCAGCTTTAAGCGGGCCCTCTCCTACAATGAGCAGTTCTTC. Translation gives CASSFKRALSYNEQFF.

This clonotype was picked up a small number of times. This chain uses TRBV6-6 with TRBJ1-3; no clear D. Germline CDR1 is MNHNY and CDR2 is SVGAGI (reference sequence). Trimming pared 6 bases from V and 1 base from J, leaving 7 bases between. The CDR3 runs to 13 residues. The chain's CDR3 is CASSYLSGNTIYF. CDR3 bases: TGTGCCAGCAGCTACCTTTCTGGAAACACCATATATTTT.

The V gene is TRBV28, the J gene TRBJ2-7; D perhaps matches TRBD2 (5 bases). The CDR3 is 16 residues long. V lost 3 bases, J lost 3 bases, and 18 bases lay in between. The V gene's germline CDR1 is MDHEN and CDR2 SYDVKM. The CDR3 nucleotides are TGTGCCAGCAGTTTCTCCCTGGGAGTGTTGATCTACGAGCAGTACTTC. Protein sequence: CASSFSLGVLIYEQYF.

The chain uses TRBV20-1 and TRBJ2-3, with 10 bases aligning to TRBD2. V shed 3 bases and J 6 bases; nucleotides not matched to a gene: 6. The CDR3 has 14 amino acids. Per the germline V gene, CDR1 is DFQATT and CDR2 is SNEGSKA (reference sequence). CDR3 residues: CSASLAGVEDTQYF. DNA of the CDR3: TGCAGTGCTAGCCTAGCGGGAGTCGAGGATACGCAGTATTTT.

This clonotype occurred a few times. This sequence joins TRBV20-1 and TRBJ2-5, with 8 nucleotides matching TRBD2. The J segment lost 4 bases and the V segment lost 0 bases, leaving 7 bases of the junction unmatched. Per the germline V gene, CDR1 is DFQATT and CDR2 is SNEGSKA (reference sequence). CDR3 length: 15 residues. This CDR3 is CSARESAGGRETQYF. The CDR3 region has the DNA TGCAGTGCTAGAGAAAGTGCGGGAGGCAGAGAGACCCAGTACTTC.

The rearrangement links TRBV6-6 to TRBJ1-1, with a possible D match to TRBD1 (5 bases). Looked up from germline, CDR1 is MNHNY and CDR2 is SVGAGI (reference sequence). CDR3 length: 13 residues. V was clipped by 7 bases and J by 0 bases, with 9 bases between them. The CDR3 reads CASMSRVNTEAFF. The CDR3 DNA reads as TGTGCCAGCATGAGCAGGGTGAACACTGAAGCTTTCTTT.

This clonotype came up a few times. CDR3 nucleotide sequence: TGCGCCAGCAGCCACTCCACAGGGCTCGGGGAAAAACTGTTTTTT. This translates into CASSHSTGLGEKLFF. The gene calls are TRBV4-3 and TRBJ1-4, with D perhaps matching TRBD1 (6 bases). Trimming removed 3 bases at V and 8 bases at J, with 16 bases between. CDR3 size: 15 residues. The germline V gene encodes CDR1 LGHNA and CDR2 YSLEER.